This T cell receptor beta chain emerged from a study of tumor-infiltrating lymphocytes in primary liver carcinoma. In the study overall: Tumors were staged T1-T3 N0M0 and measured about 4.2 to 10 cm across.

cDNA specific to TCR beta was made from around 450 ng of total RNA, with a constant-region primer employed for priming. A slightly modified ARM-PCR protocol with three nested multiplex PCR rounds produced these TCR beta libraries. TRBV1-TRBV30 forward primers and a C-beta reverse primer were used in the first two PCR rounds, which each ran for around 10 cycles. MiXCR, applied by TCRdb to the multiplex PCR reads, yields one record per CDR3 protein. The profile shows about 320,000 distinct CDR3 sequences, 60% to 80% of them singletons. Germline DNA was also extracted, while the blood RNA originated from unsorted whole blood. Germline V lookup: CDR1 SGHNT, CDR2 YENEEA. The CDR3 has 12 residues. Trimming cost V 8 bases and J 4 bases, with 12 bases left between them.

Material for sequencing was peripheral blood. The source is a man in his forties or fifties with primary liver carcinoma and hepatitis B virus infection. V usage is TRBV11-3 and J usage is TRBJ2-7; D uncertain. The CDR3 nucleotides are TGTGCCAGCTTAGATGGGAATTACGAGCAGTACTTC. The encoded protein is CASLDGNYEQYF.